The 19 T cell receptor beta chains given below trace back to one sample, sequenced in a study of cytomegalovirus exposure and HLA in healthy donors. The assay was immunoSEQ multiplex PCR, and TCRdb's table has in-frame clones only and misses some. The sample lists around 250,000 clones, about 90% occurring once. The specimen was PBMCs. These receptor sequences come from a woman between 18 and 30 years old in good health and CMV-seronegative.

This clone appeared a few times. This chain connects TRBV5-1 to TRBJ1-2, with 7 bases lining up with TRBD1. V shed 5 bases and J 5 bases; nucleotides not matched to a gene: 6. Per the germline V gene, CDR1 is SGHRS and CDR2 is YFSETQ. CDR3 length equals 13 residues. The CDR3: CASRSEGAYGYTF. The CDR3 bases are TGCGCCAGCAGATCTGAGGGGGCGTATGGCTACACCTTC.

The CDR3 DNA reads as TGTGCCAGCAGGATAGCGGGGGGGCCGGGTGAGCAGTACTTC. The encoded protein is CASRIAGGPGEQYF. The gene calls are TRBV27 and TRBJ2-7; 11 nucleotides agree with TRBD2. From germline, CDR1 is MNHEY and CDR2 SMNVEV (reference sequence). Germline trimming cut 6 bases from V and 7 bases from J; bases unmatched to any gene: 8. The CDR3 contains 14 residues.

The CDR3 DNA follows: TGCGCCAGCAGCCCCACCGGGGGGACCTACTACAATGAGCAGTTCTTC. It is translated as CASSPTGGTYYNEQFF. The chain couples TRBV5-1 to TRBJ2-1; the match to TRBD2 covers 7 bases. CDR1 and CDR2 (germline): SGHRS, YFSETQ. Trimming took 4 bases from V and 3 from J; bases not matched to a gene: 10. CDR3 length: 16 residues. The full variable domain, its missing parts supplied by reference TRBV5-1 and TRBJ2-1, is KAGVTQTPRYLIKTRGQQVTLSCSPISGHRSVSWYQQTPGQGLQFLFEYFSETQRNKGNFPGRFSGRQFSNSRSEMNVSTLELGDSALYLCASSPTGGTYYNEQFFGPGTRLTVL.

The chain employs TRBV19 and TRBJ2-5; TRBD2 matches at 9 bases. Germline V gene data show CDR1 as LNHDA and CDR2 as SQIVND (reference sequence). The CDR3 has 16 amino acids. V was clipped by 3 bases and J by 5 bases; unmatched bases: 10. Here the CDR3 reads CASSMGLLAGRETQYF. The DNA of the CDR3 is TGTGCCAGTAGTATGGGTTTGCTAGCGGGGCGGGAGACCCAGTACTTC.

J is TRBJ1-3 and V is TRBV11-3; D possibly corresponds to TRBD1 (6 bases). The germline V gene encodes CDR1 SGHNT and CDR2 YENEEA. The CDR3 is 15 amino acids. Trimming left V 5 bases short and J 4 bases short, with 15 bases between. The CDR3 DNA follows: TGTGCCAGCAGCCAGGGGACCGGGTCGGGAAACACCATATATTTT. Amino acid sequence: CASSQGTGSGNTIYF.

This clone was counted once. The chain has TRBV4-1 and TRBJ2-5, with D perhaps TRBD1 (6 bases). The CDR3 runs to 12 residues. Trimming removed 4 bases at V and 9 bases at J, with 12 bases between. Germline loops: CDR1 MGHRA, CDR2 YSYEKL. The CDR3 region has the DNA TGCGCCAGCAGCCCCCAGGCAGGGGCCCAGTACTTC. It encodes CASSPQAGAQYF.

This chain connects TRBV5-4 to TRBJ2-1, with 11 positions matching TRBD2. J gave up 12 bases and V 0 bases, and 11 bases lay outside the gene matches. The CDR3 spans 16 residues. Looked up from germline, CDR1 is SGHNT and CDR2 is YYREEE (reference sequence). CDR3: CASSLAQGLAGILQFF. DNA for the CDR3: TGTGCCAGCAGCTTGGCCCAAGGACTAGCGGGTATATTGCAGTTCTTC.

The chain carries TRBV4-1 and TRBJ1-5, with D possibly matching TRBD1 (6 bases). Germline lookup yields CDR1 MGHRA and CDR2 YSYEKL. There are 14 residues in the CDR3. Trimming removed 3 bases from V and 5 bases from J, with 11 bases in between. CDR3 nucleotide sequence: TGCGCCAGCAGCCAGCGGACAGCCGATCAGCCCCAGCATTTT. Its translation: CASSQRTADQPQHF.

The rearrangement joins TRBV4-3 to TRBJ2-1, with 8 bases fitting TRBD1. CDR3 length equals 15 residues. Losses at the gene ends were 0 bases for V and 5 bases for J; bases not matched to a gene: 3. Germline assignment: CDR1 LGHNA and CDR2 YSLEER. The CDR3 reads CASSQDRGLNNEQFF. Here the CDR3 DNA reads TGCGCCAGCAGCCAAGACAGGGGGCTAAACAATGAGCAGTTCTTC.

The J gene is TRBJ2-3, the V gene TRBV7-3; TRBD2 agrees at 9 bases. Germline V lookup: CDR1 SGHTA, CDR2 FQGTGA. J gave up 2 bases and V 3 bases, and 3 bases lay outside the gene matches. The CDR3 loop spans 15 amino acids. The DNA of the CDR3 is TGTGCCAGCAGCTTGCTAGCGGGGTCCACAGATACGCAGTATTTT. It specifies CASSLLAGSTDTQYF.

The chain is built from TRBV7-6 and TRBJ1-6; D remains ambiguous. V was clipped by 6 bases and J by 3 bases, with 12 bases between them. Germline loops: CDR1 SGHVS, CDR2 FNYEAQ. The CDR3 is made up of 15 amino acids. DNA of the CDR3: TGTGCCAGCAGTTGGGCCGGTGACTATAATTCACCCCTCCACTTT. Protein product: CASSWAGDYNSPLHF.

V and J are TRBV16 and TRBJ2-7; D call uncertain. CDR1 and CDR2 (germline): KGHSY, FQNENV. The CDR3 length is 15 residues. V lost 4 bases to trimming and J lost 1 base, with 14 bases between them. CDR3 bases: TGTGCCAGCAGCCGATTAGCATTTGGGTCCTACGAGCAGTACTTC. It encodes CASSRLAFGSYEQYF.

V is TRBV11-2 and J is TRBJ1-1; tentative D call: TRBD1 (6 bases). V lost 1 base, J lost 3 bases, and 18 bases lay in between. Germline loops: CDR1 SGHAT, CDR2 FQNNGV. There are 17 residues in the CDR3. CDR3 sequence: CASSLVGGLGSYTEAFF. CDR3 in DNA: TGTGCCAGCAGCTTAGTGGGGGGGCTCGGAAGCTACACTGAAGCTTTCTTT.

This chain joins TRBV4-1 and TRBJ2-3, with TRBD2 matching over 7 bases. V lost 4 bases to trimming and J lost 2 bases; unmatched junction nucleotides: 12. The CDR3 is 17 amino acids. Germline V gene data show CDR1 as MGHRA and CDR2 as YSYEKL. In DNA, the CDR3 is TGCGCCAGCAGCCCCTTTGCTGCGGGGGACCTCACAGATACGCAGTATTTT. Residues: CASSPFAAGDLTDTQYF.

The J gene is TRBJ1-2, the V gene TRBV5-5; possibly TRBD1 for D (5 bases). V shed 4 bases and J shed 3 bases, with 10 bases lying between them. The CDR3 is 13 amino acids. Germline V lookup: CDR1 SGHKS, CDR2 YYEKEE (reference sequence). The CDR3, as DNA: TGTGCCAGCAGCCAAGGGGTTTACTATGGCTACACCTTC. Protein: CASSQGVYYGYTF.

A single count supports this clone. Its ends do not fully match the called genes, so a read error is possible. The chain employs TRBV7-2 and TRBJ2-3, with TRBD2 identical over 9 bases. CDR1 is SGHTA, CDR2 FQGNSA, per germline. This CDR3 has 16 amino acids. The CDR3 DNA follows: TGTGCCAGCAACTTAGAGCTAGCGGGGCCCCCTCATACGCAGTATTTT. Amino acid sequence: CASNLELAGPPHTQYF.

The chain recombines TRBV4-1 with TRBJ1-5; possibly TRBD1 for D (5 bases). Germline CDR1 and CDR2: MGHRA and YSYEKL. V was trimmed by 0 bases and J by 1 base, leaving 13 bases between them. CDR3 size: 17 residues. In DNA, the CDR3 is TGCGCCAGCAGCCAAGATGGTGGGGCTTGGAGCAATCAGCCCCAGCATTTT. Its protein product is CASSQDGGAWSNQPQHF.

The chain joins TRBV4-1 to TRBJ1-6; 7 nucleotides align to TRBD1. The CDR3 totals 16 residues. Unmatched junction bases numbered 7, after V lost 2 bases and J lost 6 bases. Germline assignment: CDR1 MGHRA and CDR2 YSYEKL. CDR3 sequence: CASSQLGQFLNSPLHF. CDR3 coding DNA: TGCGCCAGCAGCCAATTGGGACAGTTCCTTAATTCACCCCTCCACTTT.

This clone was seen just once. The chain joins TRBV11-2 to TRBJ2-3, with a weak D call TRBD1 (5 bases). In germline, CDR1 is SGHAT, CDR2 FQNNGV. V was shortened by 5 bases and J by 0 bases, with 9 bases between the two germline ends. The CDR3 is 14 residues long. The CDR3 DNA reads TGTGCCAGCAGCCCGAGACAGAGCACAGATACGCAGTATTTT. Amino acids: CASSPRQSTDTQYF.